The subject of this entry is one T cell receptor beta chain. The sample originates from a study of identical twins. Trimming took 0 bases from V and 1 from J, leaving 15 bases between them. CDR3 length: 17 amino acids. The germline V gene has CDR1 SEHNR and CDR2 FQNEAQ (reference sequence). TCRdb re-called the 5' RACE reads with MiXCR, one entry per CDR3 protein. The sample lists around 1.7 million distinct CDR3 sequences, less than 35% seen once, with about 0.25% in the top ten. Healthy Caucasian donors formed the entire cohort. The chain recombines TRBV7-9 with TRBJ1-1, with D maybe TRBD1 (6 bases). The sample consisted of cord blood. This clonotype was sampled from a newborn girl in good health. The CDR3 loop reads CASSLAPGAGTNTEAFF. CDR3 in DNA: TGTGCCAGCAGCTTAGCGCCGGGGGCCGGAACGAACACTGAAGCTTTCTTT.